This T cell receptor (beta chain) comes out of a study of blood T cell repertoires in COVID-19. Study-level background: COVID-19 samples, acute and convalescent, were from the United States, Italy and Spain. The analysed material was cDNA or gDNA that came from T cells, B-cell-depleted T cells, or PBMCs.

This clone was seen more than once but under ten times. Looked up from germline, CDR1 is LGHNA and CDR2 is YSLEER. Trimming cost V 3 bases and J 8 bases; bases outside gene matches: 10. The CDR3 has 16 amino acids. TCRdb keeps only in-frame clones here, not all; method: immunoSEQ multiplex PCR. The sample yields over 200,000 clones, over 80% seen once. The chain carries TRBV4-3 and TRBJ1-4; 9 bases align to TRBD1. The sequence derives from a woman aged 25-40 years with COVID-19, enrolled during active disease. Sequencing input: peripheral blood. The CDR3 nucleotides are TGCGCCAGCAGCCATAAATGGGACAGGGACCGAGAAAAACTGTTTTTT. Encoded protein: CASSHKWDRDREKLFF.